This is a list of T cell receptor beta chains from one sample in a study of T cells expressing NK-cell markers. Using the 5' RACE reads, TCRdb records one entry per CDR3 protein without DNA. The specimen's table records 500,000 to 600,000 distinct CDR3 sequences. Sequenced material: blood T cells: a sorted CD56 or NKG2C T cell subset, CD4+ or CD8+ T cells, or bulk PBMC T cells (not recorded which). The source of these receptors is a man in his late teens or twenties in good health. Both conserved end residues are part of each CDR3. Fields, in order: J gene, V gene, CDR3 protein.

TRBJ2-5,TRBV28,CASSLSEGRTQYF
TRBJ2-2,TRBV7-2,CASSLRGIPRIYTGELFF
TRBJ2-3,TRBV6-1,CASSEALAGGATDTQYF
TRBJ2-3,TRBV15,CATSRELAGVLDTQYF
TRBJ1-1,TRBV20-1,CSARVSLRAGLNTEAFF
TRBJ2-2,TRBV12-3/TRBV12-4,CASRGQPNTGELFF
TRBJ2-1,TRBV4-2,CASSQVEGPNEQFF
TRBJ2-1,TRBV4-3,CASSQNSLDSYNEQFF
TRBJ2-3,TRBV7-2,CASSSSGRSFTQYF
TRBJ2-5,TRBV5-1,CASGLEARGETQYF
TRBJ2-5,TRBV24-1,CATSDVTGQETQYF
TRBJ2-7,TRBV6-2/TRBV6-3,CASSYGLADISYEQYF
TRBJ2-7,TRBV29-1,CSAVGGLHEQYF
TRBJ2-5,TRBV4-3,CASSQGGGGAQETQYF
TRBJ2-1,TRBV4-2,CASSQEVGYEQFF
TRBJ2-1,TRBV6-5,CASTSSGTHGNEQFF
TRBJ1-2,TRBV12-3/TRBV12-4,CASSSDRGRYGYTF
TRBJ2-3,TRBV27,CASSFGLAGRTDTQYF
TRBJ1-5,TRBV6-2/TRBV6-3,CASSYGPGRHF
TRBJ2-3,TRBV15,CATSRDLPSDLTQYF
TRBJ2-1,TRBV7-6,CASSREDYNEQFF
TRBJ1-1,TRBV5-1,CASSFGTTEREAFF
TRBJ1-2,TRBV5-1,CASGLYPTGVEGYTF
TRBJ1-5,TRBV5-5,CASTPGLRTDSNQPQHF
TRBJ2-7,TRBV28,CASSLRGPLSYEQYF